Each of the 18 T cell receptor beta chains below was sequenced from the same sample in a study of blood T cell repertoires in COVID-19. Method: immunoSEQ multiplex PCR; TCRdb's copy keeps in-frame clones and lacks some. The table lists around 300,000 clones, 88% of them singletons. Sequenced input: peripheral blood. Receptors were obtained from a woman aged 25 to 39 with COVID-19, enrolled during active disease.

In its sample, this clone was seen many times. J is TRBJ2-3 and V is TRBV18; D may be TRBD1 (5 bases). This CDR3 region has 15 residues. Between the trimmed V and J ends, which lost 1 base and 4 bases, there was a span of 12 bases. Germline V gene lookup returns CDR1 KGHSH and CDR2 LQKENI. The CDR3 DNA sequence: TGTGCCAGCTCACCACGTTTGCAGGGCGCAGATACGCAGTATTTT. The encoded protein is CASSPRLQGADTQYF.

This chain links TRBV7-2 with TRBJ2-3, with a weak D call TRBD2 (5 bases). Trimming left V 7 bases short and J 7 bases short, with 18 bases between. The CDR3 runs to 14 residues. The germline V gene has CDR1 SGHTA and CDR2 FQGNSA. The CDR3, as DNA: TGTGCCAGCACCCCTCTTTGGGGAGCTTATACGCAGTATTTT. Protein sequence: CASTPLWGAYTQYF. The variable domain in full, with the rest retrieved from reference TRBV7-2 and TRBJ2-3, is GAGVSQSPSNKVTEKGKDVELRCDPISGHTALYWYRQSLGQGLEFLIYFQGNSAPDKSGLPSDRFSAERTGGSVSTLTIQRTQQEDSAVYLCASTPLWGAYTQYFGPGTRLTVL.

This chain connects TRBV7-3 to TRBJ2-2; 11 bases are a match to TRBD2. CDR3 length: 16 amino acids. J was trimmed by 4 bases and V by 5 bases; bases with no gene match: 6. The germline CDR1 and CDR2 sequences are SGHTA and FQGTGA. The CDR3 sequence is CASSPSGGSVTGELFF. The CDR3 nucleotides read TGTGCCAGCAGCCCTAGCGGGGGGTCGGTCACCGGGGAGCTGTTTTTT.

This chain links TRBV19 with TRBJ2-4; a possible D gene is TRBD2 (5 bases). The CDR3 extends over 14 amino acids. Trimming took off 2 bases at V and 5 bases at J, with 10 bases between the two ends. Per the germline V gene, CDR1 is LNHDA and CDR2 is SQIVND (reference sequence). For the CDR3, the DNA is TGTGCCAGTAGTATATTAGCGACCGAAAACATTCAGTACTTC. This codes for CASSILATENIQYF.

The genes are TRBV6-5 and TRBJ1-1; TRBD1 matches 8 bases. After removal of 5 bases from V and 6 bases from J, the junction contained 11 bases not matched to a gene. Germline V gene sequence: CDR1 MNHEY, CDR2 SVGAGI. This CDR3 is 15 amino acids long. CDR3 in DNA: TGTGCCAGCAGTCTGACCGGGACAGGATTCGCTGAAGCTTTCTTT. Protein product: CASSLTGTGFAEAFF.

This clone was found a few times. The chain combines TRBV6-5 with TRBJ2-7; D perhaps matches TRBD2 (5 bases). Germline loops: CDR1 MNHEY, CDR2 SVGAGI. The CDR3 spans 14 residues. Trimming pared 7 bases from V and 2 bases from J, leaving 15 bases between. CDR3 coding DNA: TGTGCCAGCAAAAACTTCGGACTCGCCTACGAGCAGTACTTC. Protein product: CASKNFGLAYEQYF.

The rearrangement links TRBV11-3 to TRBJ1-2, with a possible D match to TRBD1 (6 bases). CDR3 length: 15 residues. Germline V lookup: CDR1 SGHNT, CDR2 YENEEA. Deletions cut 4 bases from V and 0 bases from J, with 12 bases between. The DNA for the CDR3 is TGTGCCAGCAGCTCATACGACAGGCCTAACTATGGCTACACCTTC. Translated, it gives CASSSYDRPNYGYTF.

The chain has TRBV28 and TRBJ2-1; 7 bases match TRBD2. This CDR3 has 15 residues. Germline V lookup: CDR1 MDHEN, CDR2 SYDVKM. Losses at the gene ends were 6 bases for V and 0 bases for J; bases not matched to a gene: 5. CDR3 sequence reads: CASRGGGGSYNEQFF. The CDR3 coding sequence is TGTGCCAGCAGGGGAGGCGGGGGCTCCTACAATGAGCAGTTCTTC.

V usage is TRBV4-2 and J usage is TRBJ2-4; 7 bases fit TRBD2. J was trimmed by 6 bases and V by 0 bases; bases with no gene match: 8. This CDR3 contains 16 residues. The germline V gene has CDR1 LGHNA and CDR2 YNFKEQ. The CDR3 loop is CASSQEGGVYGNIQYF. The DNA for the CDR3 is TGTGCCAGCAGCCAAGAGGGAGGGGTTTATGGAAACATTCAGTACTTC.

The genes are TRBV9 and TRBJ2-3, with 9 bases lining up with TRBD2. CDR1 and CDR2 (germline): SGDLS, YYNGEE. Unmatched junction bases numbered 6, after V lost 0 bases and J lost 4 bases. This CDR3 spans 16 amino acids. In DNA form, the CDR3 reads TGTGCCAGCAGCGTAGGTAGTAGCGGGGGACCAGATACGCAGTATTTT. Its translation is CASSVGSSGGPDTQYF.

V usage is TRBV2 and J usage is TRBJ2-1, with D tentatively TRBD1 (5 bases). The CDR3 has 14 amino acids. Germline V gives CDR1 SNHLY, CDR2 FYNNEI. V dropped 4 bases and J dropped 4 bases, with 11 bases sitting between them. The CDR3 sequence is CASSARTLYNEQFF. Written as DNA, the CDR3 is TGTGCCAGCAGTGCTAGGACACTATACAATGAGCAGTTCTTC.

This rearrangement joins TRBV4-2 to TRBJ2-5, with 8 bases that match TRBD2. CDR1 LGHNA and CDR2 YNFKEQ come from the germline V gene. This CDR3 is built from 15 residues. The junction had 5 bases not matched to a gene; V was cut back by 0 bases and J by 5 bases. The CDR3 region is CASSQEPAGEETQYF. As DNA, the CDR3 is TGTGCCAGCAGCCAAGAGCCAGCGGGGGAGGAGACCCAGTACTTC.

The chain links TRBV28 to TRBJ1-2, with TRBD1 matching 7 bases. Germline CDR1 and CDR2: MDHEN and SYDVKM. CDR3 length: 12 residues. V lost 7 bases to trimming and J lost 5 bases; unmatched junction nucleotides: 4. The DNA of the CDR3 is TGTGCCAGCAAGACAGGGAGTTATGGCTACACCTTC. Amino acid sequence: CASKTGSYGYTF.

The chain employs TRBV7-9 and TRBJ1-1; the D is unclear. Germline CDR1 and CDR2: SEHNR and FQNEAQ (reference sequence). This CDR3 has 15 amino acids. Trimming left V 0 bases short and J 1 base short, with 9 bases between. The CDR3 coding sequence is TGTGCCAGCAGCTTAGCTTCCCCCTCGAACACTGAAGCTTTCTTT. Protein sequence: CASSLASPSNTEAFF. Full variable domain (remainder filled in from reference TRBV7-9 and TRBJ1-1): DTGVSQNPRHKITKRGQNVTFRCDPISEHNRLYWYRQTLGQGPEFLTYFQNEAQLEKSRLLSDRFSAERPKGSFSTLEIQRTEQGDSAMYLCASSLASPSNTEAFFGQGTRLTVV.

This chain joins TRBV6-5 and TRBJ1-2; no clear D gene. Germline loops: CDR1 MNHEY, CDR2 SVGAGI. The CDR3 is 14 residues long. Trimming cost V 11 bases and J 7 bases, with 23 bases left between them. The CDR3 DNA reads TGTGCCCCCGGATGGGCAAAACCTCCCGGTGGCTACACCTTC. Encoded protein: CAPGWAKPPGGYTF.

The J gene is TRBJ2-6, the V gene TRBV7-9; D is perhaps TRBD1 (6 bases). V dropped 4 bases and J dropped 0 bases, with 13 bases sitting between them. The CDR3 is 17 residues long. Germline CDR1 reads SEHNR; CDR2 reads FQNEAQ (reference sequence). In DNA form, the CDR3 reads TGTGCCAGCAGCTCCTTACAGGGTCCCTCTGGGGCCAACGTCCTGACTTTC. Residues: CASSSLQGPSGANVLTF.

This chain uses TRBV25-1 with TRBJ1-2; D may be TRBD1 (6 bases). The length of the CDR3 is 15 residues. V was shortened by 0 bases and J by 5 bases, with 13 bases between the two germline ends. CDR1 and CDR2 (germline): MGHDK, SYGVNS. CDR3 nucleotide sequence: TGTGCCAGCAGTGAATATTCACAGACAGGATATGGCTACACCTTC. As protein: CASSEYSQTGYGYTF.

This rearrangement joins TRBV7-9 to TRBJ1-2; tentative D call: TRBD1 (5 bases). Per germline, CDR1 SEHNR and CDR2 FQNEAQ (reference sequence). Trimming left V 3 bases short and J 2 bases short, with 13 bases between. The CDR3 length is 15 residues. CDR3: CASSFSDTPNYGYTF. The CDR3 bases are TGTGCCAGCAGCTTCTCGGACACACCAAACTATGGCTACACCTTC.